Presented here are 28 T cell receptor beta chains from one specimen sequenced in a study of blood T cells in healthy people across ages. Combining a sample-barcoded 5' primer with a J-beta primer mix, a second PCR ran for about 6 to 11 cycles. TCRdb redid the calling of the 5' RACE reads with MiXCR, one entry per CDR3 protein. The repertoire holds fewer than 1.5 million distinct CDR3 sequences, with approximately 38% as singletons. Sequenced: blood. The source of these receptors is a woman younger than 30 in good health.

The CDR3 DNA is TGTGCCAGCAGGCCCAATGAAGGAAAACTGTTTTTT. Translated: CASRPNEGKLFF. The chain carries TRBV12-3 or TRBV12-4 and TRBJ1-4; D gene unclear. V was clipped by 6 bases and J by 10 bases, with 12 bases between them. The CDR3 runs to 12 residues.

The V call is TRBV27, the J call TRBJ2-7, with 10 bases matching TRBD2. The trim removed 6 bases at V and 0 bases at J, leaving 5 bases unmatched. The CDR3 spans 15 residues. From germline, CDR1 is MNHEY and CDR2 SMNVEV (reference sequence). The CDR3 bases are TGTGCCAGCAGCAGTAGCGGGAGGAGCTCCTACGAGCAGTACTTC. Translation gives CASSSSGRSSYEQYF.

The V gene is TRBV11-2, the J gene TRBJ2-4; 7 positions match TRBD2. Germline CDR1 SGHAT, CDR2 FQNNGV. This CDR3 region has 14 residues. V lost 3 bases to trimming and J lost 13 bases; unmatched junction nucleotides: 12. The CDR3 sequence: CASSFFGGRDEQYF. CDR3 DNA: TGTGCCAGCAGCTTTTTCGGCGGGAGAGATGAGCAGTACTTC.

The chain recombines TRBV4-2 with TRBJ1-4; TRBD1 is a possible D gene (5 bases). The CDR3 contains 14 residues. From germline, CDR1 is LGHNA and CDR2 YNFKEQ. The V gene lost 4 bases and the J gene lost 8 bases, with 14 bases spanning the gap. CDR3 in amino acids: CASSPGAWGEKLFF. CDR3 DNA sequence: TGTGCCAGCAGCCCCGGGGCGTGGGGGGAAAAACTGTTTTTT.

This clonotype came up many times. The rearrangement joins TRBV28 to TRBJ2-7, with D maybe TRBD2 (6 bases). The CDR3 is made up of 15 amino acids. Trimming took 5 bases from V and 2 from J, leaving 16 bases between them. CDR1 and CDR2 from the germline V gene are MDHEN and SYDVKM. In nucleotides, the CDR3 is TGTGCCAGCAGTCCTTGGGAGCGGGCTACCTACGAGCAGTACTTC. Protein product: CASSPWERATYEQYF.

The chain links TRBV9 to TRBJ2-3; 8 bases match TRBD1. CDR1 is SGDLS, CDR2 YYNGEE, per germline. The trim removed 0 bases at V and 4 bases at J, leaving 7 bases unmatched. CDR3 length: 16 amino acids. The CDR3 loop is CASSVGGTGVSDTQYF. CDR3 nucleotide sequence: TGTGCCAGCAGCGTAGGTGGGACAGGAGTTTCAGATACGCAGTATTTT.

The chain employs TRBV3-1 and TRBJ2-6; D unresolved. This CDR3 has 18 residues. V gave up 4 bases and J gave up 2 bases, with 18 bases separating them. Looked up from germline, CDR1 is LGHDT and CDR2 is YNNKEL (reference sequence). The CDR3, as DNA: TGTGCCAGCAGCCGCCTAGGAACGACGGGTCCTGGGGCCAACGTCCTGACTTTC. This gives the protein CASSRLGTTGPGANVLTF.

The chain has TRBV7-2 and TRBJ1-2, with D possibly matching TRBD1 (5 bases). Trimming cost V 1 base and J 8 bases, with 14 bases left between them. Germline lookup yields CDR1 SGHTA and CDR2 FQGNSA. The CDR3 is 14 amino acids. The CDR3 reads CASSLEGTRGGYTF. The CDR3 DNA sequence: TGTGCCAGCAGCTTAGAGGGGACGAGGGGCGGCTACACCTTC. Full variable domain (outside the CDR3, taken from reference TRBV7-2 and TRBJ1-2): GAGVSQSPSNKVTEKGKDVELRCDPISGHTALYWYRQSLGQGLEFLIYFQGNSAPDKSGLPSDRFSAERTGGSVSTLTIQRTQQEDSAVYLCASSLEGTRGGYTFGSGTRLTVV.

J is TRBJ1-1 and V is TRBV12-3 or TRBV12-4; D gene unclear. The V gene lost 5 bases and the J gene lost 1 base, with 14 bases spanning the gap. The CDR3 contains 15 residues. CDR3 protein: CASSPGRAWNTEAFF. In DNA form, the CDR3 reads TGTGCCAGCAGTCCCGGGAGGGCCTGGAACACTGAAGCTTTCTTT.

This chain links TRBV15 with TRBJ2-2, with TRBD1 matching 7 bases. Per germline, CDR1 LNHNV and CDR2 YYDKDF (reference sequence). The V segment lost 1 base and the J segment 3 bases; nucleotides outside the gene matches: 5. This CDR3 region has 16 residues. CDR3 sequence (DNA): TGTGCCACCAGCAGAGGAGGGACAGACCACACCGGGGAGCTGTTTTTT. It yields the protein CATSRGGTDHTGELFF.

This clonotype was detected only a few times. The chain is built from TRBV6-1 and TRBJ2-6, with a tentative D call TRBD1 (6 bases). The ends were cut back, 10 bases at V and 7 bases at J, with 20 bases in the middle. Looked up from germline, CDR1 is MNHNS and CDR2 is SASEGT. The CDR3 extends over 15 amino acids. The CDR3 region is CATASDSLSANVLTF. As DNA, the CDR3 is TGTGCCACCGCCTCGGACAGTTTGTCTGCCAACGTCCTGACTTTC.

The sample holds a few counts of this clonotype. This chain connects TRBV7-6 to TRBJ1-4, with D perhaps matching TRBD1 (6 bases). V was cut by 5 bases and J by 9 bases, with 13 bases left in between. Per germline, CDR1 SGHVS and CDR2 FNYEAQ. The CDR3 totals 13 residues. Written as DNA, the CDR3 is TGTGCCAGCAGCGATTCGGACAGCCAAAAACTGTTTTTT. Protein sequence: CASSDSDSQKLFF.

This clonotype was seen only a few times. This chain connects TRBV7-9 to TRBJ2-1; 13 positions agree with TRBD2. The CDR3 is made up of 19 amino acids. Trimming removed 2 bases from V and 0 bases from J; junction bases left unmatched: 7. Germline V gives CDR1 SEHNR, CDR2 FQNEAQ (reference sequence). CDR3 in DNA: TGTGCCAGCAGCTTACCGGGACTAGCGGGGCTTAGCTCCTACAATGAGCAGTTCTTC. Its translation: CASSLPGLAGLSSYNEQFF.

This chain links TRBV18 with TRBJ2-7, with TRBD2 identical over 10 bases. V lost 3 bases, J lost 5 bases, and 13 bases stayed unmatched. This CDR3 has 17 amino acids. Germline assignment: CDR1 KGHSH and CDR2 LQKENI. CDR3 region: CASSPGLQLAGSHEQYF. Written as DNA, the CDR3 is TGTGCCAGCTCACCTGGCCTCCAACTAGCGGGAAGCCACGAGCAGTACTTC.

This chain uses TRBV7-2 with TRBJ2-5; D call uncertain. The ends were cut back, 1 base at V and 2 bases at J, with 8 bases in the middle. The CDR3 has 14 amino acids. Germline V CDR1 and CDR2: SGHTA, FQGNSA. In nucleotides, the CDR3 is TGTGCCAGCAGCTTAGTGTCCTATCAAGAGACCCAGTACTTC. Its translation: CASSLVSYQETQYF.

This clonotype has more than one count but fewer than ten. The chain is built from TRBV20-1 and TRBJ2-1; D is undetermined. Germline CDR1 DFQATT, CDR2 SNEGSKA (reference sequence). This CDR3 has 12 residues. With 6 bases removed from V and 1 base from J, the gap between germline ends came to 7 bases. This CDR3 is CSAPGSYNEQFF. The CDR3 nucleotides are TGCAGTGCCCCGGGTTCCTACAATGAGCAGTTCTTC.

The genes are TRBV19 and TRBJ2-4; weak D call: TRBD1 (5 bases). CDR3 size: 14 residues. Looked up from germline, CDR1 is LNHDA and CDR2 is SQIVND (reference sequence). The V end was cut by 2 bases, the J end by 3 bases, with 8 bases between. In DNA, the CDR3 is TGTGCCAGTAGTATACAGGGCTACAAAAACATTCAGTACTTC. Protein product: CASSIQGYKNIQYF.

This clonotype was recorded only once. The V call is TRBV27, the J call TRBJ1-1; the D is unclear. This CDR3 spans 15 amino acids. From germline, CDR1 is MNHEY and CDR2 SMNVEV (reference sequence). Trimming cost V 1 base and J 1 base, with 10 bases left between them. CDR3 loop: CASSLLVNRNTEAFF. The CDR3 DNA reads TGTGCCAGCAGTTTATTAGTGAACAGGAACACTGAAGCTTTCTTT.

The rearrangement uses TRBV6-1 and TRBJ2-7, with D perhaps being TRBD1 or TRBD2 (5 bases each). CDR1 and CDR2 (germline): MNHNS, SASEGT. This CDR3 comprises 12 residues. Trimming removed 2 bases at V and 4 bases at J, with 6 bases between. The CDR3 here is CASSEWGYEQYF. The CDR3 DNA is TGTGCCAGCAGTGAATGGGGGTACGAGCAGTACTTC.

The chain employs TRBV14 and TRBJ2-7; 7 bases are a match to TRBD1. Germline V gives CDR1 SGHDN, CDR2 FVKESK. Trimming removed 4 bases from V and 5 bases from J; junction bases left unmatched: 11. This CDR3 comprises 15 residues. The CDR3 loop reads CASSRIQGLKDEQYF. CDR3 bases: TGTGCCAGCAGCCGCATACAGGGGCTTAAGGACGAGCAGTACTTC.

Ten or more counts support this clonotype. The V and J genes are TRBV29-1 and TRBJ2-4, with a tentative D call TRBD1 (5 bases). The CDR3 has 14 amino acids. Trimming cost V 3 bases and J 0 bases, with 9 bases left between them. Per the germline V gene, CDR1 is SQVTM and CDR2 is ANQGSEA. CDR3 in amino acids: CSVEAGLAKNIQYF. The DNA of the CDR3 is TGCAGCGTTGAGGCAGGGCTAGCCAAAAACATTCAGTACTTC.

The chain employs TRBV9 and TRBJ2-7; 8 bases are a match to TRBD1. CDR1 is SGDLS, CDR2 YYNGEE, per germline. The CDR3 contains 14 residues. The ends lost 1 base at V and 2 bases at J; junction bases unmatched: 2. DNA for the CDR3: TGTGCCAGCAGCGTATCACAGGGGGCCTACGAGCAGTACTTC. This gives the protein CASSVSQGAYEQYF.

In this sample, this clonotype turned up a few times. This rearrangement joins TRBV12-3 or TRBV12-4 to TRBJ2-1; perhaps TRBD1 as D (6 bases). Trimming removed 7 bases at V and 4 bases at J, with 17 bases between. The CDR3 totals 15 residues. The CDR3 loop reads CASTKALGAYNEQFF. The CDR3 nucleotides are TGTGCCAGCACCAAAGCCCTGGGGGCTTACAATGAGCAGTTCTTC.

The chain couples TRBV2 to TRBJ2-1; 9 bases line up with TRBD2. Germline loops: CDR1 SNHLY, CDR2 FYNNEI. V lost 8 bases to trimming and J lost 8 bases; unmatched junction nucleotides: 10. This CDR3 spans 14 amino acids. Here the CDR3 reads CASGGFIAGDEQFF. CDR3 sequence (DNA): TGTGCCAGCGGCGGTTTTATAGCGGGAGATGAGCAGTTCTTC.

The sample holds a few counts of this clonotype. The chain combines TRBV7-2 with TRBJ2-1; 12 nucleotides agree with TRBD2. V lost 3 bases to trimming and J lost 8 bases; unmatched junction nucleotides: 11. Germline loops: CDR1 SGHTA, CDR2 FQGNSA. This CDR3 spans 17 amino acids. CDR3 residues: CASSLLGLAGISDEQFF. The CDR3 bases are TGTGCCAGCAGCTTGCTCGGACTAGCGGGAATATCGGATGAGCAGTTCTTC.

This sequence joins TRBV20-1 and TRBJ2-1, with a weak D call TRBD1 (6 bases). The CDR3 has 14 amino acids. CDR1 and CDR2 from the germline V gene are DFQATT and SNEGSKA (reference sequence). V was shortened by 3 bases and J by 4 bases, with 13 bases between the two germline ends. CDR3 nucleotides: TGCAGTGCTAGTCCCAGGGGCCCTTACAATGAGCAGTTCTTC. Translated: CSASPRGPYNEQFF.

This clonotype has only a few counts. The chain recombines TRBV7-9 with TRBJ1-5; 8 bases are shared with TRBD1. This CDR3 has 20 amino acids. Germline values: CDR1 SEHNR, CDR2 FQNEAQ (reference sequence). The J segment lost 1 base and the V segment lost 5 bases, leaving 19 bases of the junction unmatched. CDR3 sequence (DNA): TGTGCCAGCAGCCTGGGGACAGGAGGAGGTTTGTACCCGAGCAATCAGCCCCAGCATTTT. Amino acids: CASSLGTGGGLYPSNQPQHF. Complete variable domain (other parts from reference TRBV7-9 and TRBJ1-5): DTGVSQNPRHKITKRGQNVTFRCDPISEHNRLYWYRQTLGQGPEFLTYFQNEAQLEKSRLLSDRFSAERPKGSFSTLEIQRTEQGDSAMYLCASSLGTGGGLYPSNQPQHFGDGTRLSIL.

Turning to this clonotype: Germline is not matched at one junction end, which may reflect a read error. The DNA of the CDR3 is TGTGCCAGCAACTTAGGACCCGCGGGTGTCTCCTACGAGCAGTACTTC. It encodes CASNLGPAGVSYEQYF. The chain recombines TRBV11-2 with TRBJ2-7, with TRBD2 as a possible D gene (5 bases). The germline V gene encodes CDR1 SGHAT and CDR2 FQNNGV. The CDR3 totals 16 residues. The full variable domain, its missing parts supplied by reference TRBV11-2 and TRBJ2-7, is EAGVAQSPRYKIIEKRQSVAFWCNPISGHATLYWYQQILGQGPKLLIQFQNNGVVDDSQLPKDRFSAERLKGVDSTLKIQPAKLEDSAVYLCASNLGPAGVSYEQYFGPGTRLTVT.